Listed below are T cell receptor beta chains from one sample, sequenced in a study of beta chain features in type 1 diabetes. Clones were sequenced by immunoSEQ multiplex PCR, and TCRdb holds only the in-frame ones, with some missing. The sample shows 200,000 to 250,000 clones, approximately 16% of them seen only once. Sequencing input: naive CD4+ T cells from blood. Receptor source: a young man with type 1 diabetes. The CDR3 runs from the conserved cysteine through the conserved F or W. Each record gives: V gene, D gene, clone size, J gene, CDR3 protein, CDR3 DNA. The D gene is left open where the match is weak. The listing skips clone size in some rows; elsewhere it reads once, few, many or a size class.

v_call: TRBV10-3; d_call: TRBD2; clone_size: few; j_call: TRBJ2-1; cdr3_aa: CAISTGTSGSNEQFF; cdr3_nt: TGTGCCATCAGTACCGGGACTAGCGGGAGCAATGAGCAGTTCTTC
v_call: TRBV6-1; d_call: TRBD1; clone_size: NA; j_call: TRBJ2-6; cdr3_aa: CASRTGFSGANVLTF; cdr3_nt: TGTGCCAGCAGGACAGGGTTTTCTGGGGCCAACGTCCTGACTTTC
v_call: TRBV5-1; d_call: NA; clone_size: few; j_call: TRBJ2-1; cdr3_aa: CASSLSYNEQFF; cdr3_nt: TGCGCCAGCAGCTTATCCTACAATGAGCAGTTCTTC
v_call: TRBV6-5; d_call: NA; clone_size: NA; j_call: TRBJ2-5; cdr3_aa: CASSYLGGETQYF; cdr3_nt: TGTGCCAGCAGTTACCTGGGGGGAGAGACCCAGTACTTC
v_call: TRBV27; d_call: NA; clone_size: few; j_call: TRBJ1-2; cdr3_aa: CASSRTNYGYTF; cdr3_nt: TGTGCCAGCAGCCGAACCAACTATGGCTACACCTTC
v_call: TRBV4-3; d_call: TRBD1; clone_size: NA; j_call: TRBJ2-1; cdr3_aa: CASSQIGTGLYNEQFF; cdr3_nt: TGCGCCAGCAGCCAAATAGGGACAGGGTTATACAATGAGCAGTTCTTC
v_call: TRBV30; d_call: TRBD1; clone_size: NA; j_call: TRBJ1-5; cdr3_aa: CAWRRTGYQPQHF; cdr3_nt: TGTGCCTGGAGGCGGACAGGGTATCAGCCCCAGCATTTT
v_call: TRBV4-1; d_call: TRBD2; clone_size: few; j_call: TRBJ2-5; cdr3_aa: CASSLTSGRTQETQYF; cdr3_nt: TGCGCCAGCAGCCTCACTAGCGGGAGAACCCAAGAGACCCAGTACTTC
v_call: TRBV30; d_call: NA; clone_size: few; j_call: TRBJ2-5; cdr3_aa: CAWSLSGETQYF; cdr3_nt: TGTGCCTGGAGTCTCTCCGGGGAGACCCAGTACTTC
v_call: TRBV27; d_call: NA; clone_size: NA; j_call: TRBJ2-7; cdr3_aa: CASQRHEQYF; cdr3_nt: TGTGCCAGCCAGAGGCACGAGCAGTACTTC
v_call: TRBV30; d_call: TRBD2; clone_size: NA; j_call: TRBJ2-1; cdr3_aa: CAWRVSGIHEQFF; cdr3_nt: TGTGCCTGGCGAGTTAGCGGGATTCATGAGCAGTTCTTC
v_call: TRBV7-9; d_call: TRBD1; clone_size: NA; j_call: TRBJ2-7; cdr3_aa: CASRLQGAYEQYF; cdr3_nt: TGTGCCAGCAGGTTACAGGGGGCCTACGAGCAGTACTTC
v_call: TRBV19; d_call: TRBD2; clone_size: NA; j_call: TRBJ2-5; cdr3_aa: CASSMAAGGSETQYF; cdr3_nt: TGTGCCAGTAGCATGGCCGCGGGGGGCTCGGAGACCCAGTACTTC
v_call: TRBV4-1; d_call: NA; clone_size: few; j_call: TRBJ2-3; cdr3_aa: CASSQVYPRGPGADTQYF; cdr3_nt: TGCGCCAGCAGCCAAGTCTACCCCAGGGGACCTGGGGCAGATACGCAGTATTTT
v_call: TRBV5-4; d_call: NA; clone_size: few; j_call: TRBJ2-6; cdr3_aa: CASSTGTGANVLTF; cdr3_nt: TGTGCCAGTTCTACAGGGACTGGGGCCAACGTCCTGACTTTC
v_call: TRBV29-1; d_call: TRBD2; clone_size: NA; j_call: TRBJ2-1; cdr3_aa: CSVGILAGVNEQFF; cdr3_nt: TGCAGCGTTGGAATACTAGCGGGAGTCAATGAGCAGTTCTTC
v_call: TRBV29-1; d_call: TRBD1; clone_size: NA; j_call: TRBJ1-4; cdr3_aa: CSVARTGINEKLFF; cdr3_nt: TGCAGCGTCGCGCGGACAGGAATAAATGAAAAACTGTTTTTT
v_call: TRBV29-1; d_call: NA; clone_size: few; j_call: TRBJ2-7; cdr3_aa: CSVVLYEQYF; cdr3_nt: TGCAGCGTTGTGCTCTACGAGCAGTACTTC
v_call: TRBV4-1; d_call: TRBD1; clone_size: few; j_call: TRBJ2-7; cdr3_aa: CASSRGSTQGDGEQYF; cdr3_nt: TGCGCCAGCAGCCGGGGGTCCACACAGGGGGACGGCGAGCAGTACTTC
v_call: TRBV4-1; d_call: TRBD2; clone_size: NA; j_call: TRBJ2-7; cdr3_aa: CASSRAGVSEQYF; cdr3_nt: TGCGCCAGCAGCCGGGCGGGAGTCAGCGAGCAGTACTTC
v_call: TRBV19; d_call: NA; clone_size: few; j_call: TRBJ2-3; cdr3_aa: CASGPTTDTQYF; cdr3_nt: TGTGCCAGTGGACCAACTACAGATACGCAGTATTTT
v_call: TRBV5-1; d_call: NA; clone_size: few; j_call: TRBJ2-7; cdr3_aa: CASSLESYEQYF; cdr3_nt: TGCGCCAGCAGCTTGGAGTCCTACGAGCAGTACTTC
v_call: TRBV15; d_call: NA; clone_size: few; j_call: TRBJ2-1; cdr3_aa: CATSRTTYNEQFF; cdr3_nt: TGTGCCACCAGCAGGACGACTTACAATGAGCAGTTCTTC
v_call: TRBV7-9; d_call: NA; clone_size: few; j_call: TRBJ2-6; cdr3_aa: CASSSDSYLSGANVLTF; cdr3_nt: TGTGCCAGCAGTTCGGACAGTTACCTCTCTGGGGCCAACGTCCTGACTTTC
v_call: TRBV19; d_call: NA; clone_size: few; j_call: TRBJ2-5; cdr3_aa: CASRQVQETQYF; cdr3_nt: TGTGCCAGTAGACAGGTCCAAGAGACCCAGTACTTC
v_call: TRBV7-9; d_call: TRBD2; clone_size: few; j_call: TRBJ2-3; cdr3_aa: CASSSGTSGITDTQYF; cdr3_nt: TGTGCCAGCAGCTCCGGGACTAGCGGGATCACAGATACGCAGTATTTT
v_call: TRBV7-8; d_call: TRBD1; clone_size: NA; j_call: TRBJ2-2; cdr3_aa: CASSLAGTGSTGELFF; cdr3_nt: TGTGCCAGCAGCTTGGCCGGGACAGGGAGCACCGGGGAGCTGTTTTTT